Presented here are 32 T cell receptor beta chains from one specimen sequenced in a study of blood T cells in healthy people across ages. PCR was performed a second time for roughly 6 to 12 cycles using a sample-barcoded 5' primer and a J-beta primer mix. MiXCR was run by TCRdb on the 5' RACE reads, yielding one entry per CDR3 protein. The table has 700,000 or so distinct CDR3 sequences, 20% to 25% seen once. Sequenced: blood. The receptors were sampled from a man between 65 and 85 years old in good health.

The chain is built from TRBV4-3 and TRBJ1-1, with 9 bases that match TRBD1. CDR1 is LGHNA and CDR2 is YSLEER in the germline V gene. Trimming took 4 bases from V and 3 from J; bases not matched to a gene: 3. The CDR3 is made up of 14 amino acids. This CDR3 reads CASSPTGGDTEAFF. DNA of the CDR3: TGCGCCAGCAGCCCGACAGGGGGGGACACTGAAGCTTTCTTT.

The CDR3, as DNA: TGTGCCAGCAGTTTAGGGGGGAGGAAGCAGCCCCAGCATTTT. Protein sequence: CASSLGGRKQPQHF. V gene TRBV12-3 or TRBV12-4 combines with J gene TRBJ1-5, with TRBD1 as a possible D gene (5 bases). V was shortened by 1 base and J by 7 bases, with 11 bases between the two germline ends. CDR3 size: 14 residues.

This clonotype came up a few times. The V gene is TRBV29-1, the J gene TRBJ2-2; 10 nucleotides agree with TRBD2. Germline values: CDR1 SQVTM, CDR2 ANQGSEA. V was pared by 6 bases and J by 4 bases, with 11 bases of the junction left unmatched. This CDR3 contains 16 residues. The CDR3 DNA follows: TGCAGCGTCATACCCAGACTAGCGGGTGGCACCGGGGAGCTGTTTTTT. Amino acids: CSVIPRLAGGTGELFF.

The gene calls are TRBV10-3 and TRBJ2-3; the match to TRBD2 covers 9 bases. The junction had 4 bases not matched to a gene; V was cut back by 6 bases and J by 6 bases. CDR1 ENHRY and CDR2 SYGVKD come from the germline V gene. This CDR3 is 13 amino acids long. This chain's CDR3 is CAIRLAGVDTQYF. CDR3 bases: TGTGCCATCAGACTAGCGGGCGTCGATACGCAGTATTTT.

V and J are TRBV9 and TRBJ2-3, with TRBD2 identical over 9 bases. The CDR3 sequence is 16 residues long. The J segment lost 3 bases and the V segment lost 1 base, leaving 6 bases of the junction unmatched. Per germline, CDR1 SGDLS and CDR2 YYNGEE. CDR3 DNA: TGTGCCAGCAGCGTACGTTCTAGCGGGACTACAGATACGCAGTATTTT. It encodes CASSVRSSGTTDTQYF. The full variable domain, rest sourced from reference TRBV9 and TRBJ2-3, is DSGVTQTPKHLITATGQRVTLRCSPRSGDLSVYWYQQSLDQGLQFLIQYYNGEERAKGNILERFSAQQFPDLHSELNLSSLELGDSALYFCASSVRSSGTTDTQYFGPGTRLTVL.

This clonotype was recorded a few times. The genes are TRBV12-3 or TRBV12-4 and TRBJ1-1; D gene unclear. This CDR3 spans 13 amino acids. With 6 bases removed from V and 7 bases from J, the gap between germline ends came to 15 bases. CDR3 sequence: CASSRDGVGEAFF. The CDR3 DNA is TGTGCCAGCAGCCGTGACGGGGTTGGTGAAGCTTTCTTT.

In this sample, this clonotype turned up a few times. The junction and the germline gene differ at one end; a read error may be behind it. The genes are TRBV10-3 and TRBJ2-1; D is perhaps TRBD1 (5 bases). Germline V CDR1 and CDR2: ENHRY, SYGVKD. CDR3 length: 14 residues. CDR3 loop: CAISDRGGYNGQFF. Here the CDR3 DNA reads TGTGCCATCAGTGATAGGGGTGGCTACAATGGGCAGTTCTTC.

The chain links TRBV7-9 to TRBJ1-4; D not certain. The CDR3 is made up of 15 amino acids. CDR1 and CDR2 from the germline V gene are SEHNR and FQNEAQ (reference sequence). V lost 1 base and J 0 bases, leaving 6 bases between the germline ends. The CDR3 spells CASSLEDATNEKLFF. CDR3 coding DNA: TGTGCCAGCAGCTTAGAGGATGCAACTAATGAAAAACTGTTTTTT.

In its sample, this clonotype was seen a few times. The chain employs TRBV7-9 and TRBJ1-1; D is unresolved. Germline CDR1 reads SEHNR; CDR2 reads FQNEAQ (reference sequence). The CDR3 extends over 13 amino acids. Between the trimmed V and J ends, which lost 1 base and 7 bases, there was a span of 10 bases. The CDR3 bases are TGTGCCAGCAGCTTAGGGTGGGGTGGTGAAGCTTTCTTT. The encoded protein is CASSLGWGGEAFF.

This clonotype was seen many times. The chain carries TRBV6-6 and TRBJ2-5; TRBD1 agrees at 7 bases. With 5 bases clipped from V and 1 base from J, the junction kept 4 bases outside the gene matches. The CDR3 runs to 14 residues. The V gene's germline CDR1 is MNHNY and CDR2 SVGAGI (reference sequence). This chain's CDR3 is CASSDRVGQETQYF. The CDR3 nucleotides are TGTGCCAGCAGTGACAGGGTAGGCCAAGAGACCCAGTACTTC.

In its sample, this clonotype was seen a few times. The chain employs TRBV11-2 and TRBJ2-5; TRBD2 matches at 7 bases. The J call is uncertain, as TRBJ2-7 better fits the DNA end. The germline CDR1 and CDR2 sequences are SGHAT and FQNNGV. The CDR3 consists of 14 residues. This CDR3 is CASTPGLRSYEQYF. CDR3 DNA sequence: TGTGCCAGCACCCCGGGACTAAGGAGCTACGAGCAGTACTTC.

V and J are TRBV12-3 or TRBV12-4 and TRBJ2-3; D gene ambiguous. The CDR3 has 12 residues. V was shortened by 3 bases and J by 15 bases, with 16 bases between the two germline ends. Here the CDR3 reads CASSFSTDVQYF. DNA of the CDR3: TGTGCCAGCAGTTTCAGCACAGATGTGCAATATTTT.

The CDR3 loop is CASSLGTGRTDTQYF. CDR3 DNA: TGCGCCAGCAGCTTGGGGACAGGGCGAACAGATACGCAGTATTTT. The rearrangement links TRBV5-1 to TRBJ2-3, with 8 bases aligning to TRBD1. CDR3 length: 15 residues. With 0 bases clipped from V and 3 bases from J, the junction kept 3 bases outside the gene matches. Germline loops: CDR1 SGHRS, CDR2 YFSETQ.

The rearrangement joins TRBV3-1 to TRBJ2-5, with TRBD1 matching over 8 bases. Germline CDR1 is LGHDT and CDR2 is YNNKEL (reference sequence). This CDR3 is 14 amino acids long. Losses at the gene ends were 0 bases for V and 11 bases for J; bases not matched to a gene: 8. The CDR3 DNA follows: TGTGCCAGCAGCCAAGACCCCCAGGGGGCTAAGCAGTACTTC. It translates to CASSQDPQGAKQYF.

The chain is built from TRBV28 and TRBJ2-7; 7 bases line up with TRBD1. CDR3 length: 14 amino acids. V lost 3 bases and J lost 12; bases outside the gene matches: 14. Per germline, CDR1 MDHEN and CDR2 SYDVKM. The CDR3 here is CASSFGDREYLRYF. CDR3 sequence (DNA): TGTGCCAGCAGTTTTGGAGACAGGGAATATCTTCGGTACTTC. The complete variable domain, with remaining parts taken from reference TRBV28 and TRBJ2-7, reads DVKVTQSSRYLVKRTGEKVFLECVQDMDHENMFWYRQDPGLGLRLIYFSYDVKMKEKGDIPEGYSVSREKKERFSLILESASTNQTSMYLCASSFGDREYLRYFGPGTRLTVT.

The table lists this clonotype with many counts. The chain is built from TRBV4-3 and TRBJ2-2; D unresolved. The V and J ends lost 4 bases and 7 bases respectively, with 10 bases between them. CDR1 is LGHNA and CDR2 is YSLEER in the germline V gene. The CDR3 runs 13 residues. CDR3 nucleotides: TGCGCCAGCAGCCCGGCCCGGGTCGGGGAGCTGTTTTTT. Its translation: CASSPARVGELFF.

The rearrangement joins TRBV12-3 or TRBV12-4 to TRBJ2-2, with TRBD2 identical over 8 bases. This CDR3 has 14 amino acids. V lost 6 bases, J lost 2 bases, and 2 bases stayed unmatched. The CDR3 bases are TGTGCCAGCAGGCGGGGGGATAACACCGGGGAGCTGTTTTTT. Protein product: CASRRGDNTGELFF.

The chain employs TRBV5-1 and TRBJ1-4; possibly TRBD1 for D (5 bases). Trimming took 0 bases from V and 6 from J, leaving 12 bases between them. This CDR3 is 15 amino acids long. Germline values: CDR1 SGHRS, CDR2 YFSETQ. This chain's CDR3 is CASSLDSGTDEKLFF. The CDR3 DNA reads TGCGCCAGCAGCTTGGATTCCGGGACGGATGAAAAACTGTTTTTT.

This chain connects TRBV20-1 to TRBJ2-5; 11 bases fit TRBD2. The J segment lost 5 bases and the V segment lost 0 bases, leaving 8 bases of the junction unmatched. Per the germline V gene, CDR1 is DFQATT and CDR2 is SNEGSKA (reference sequence). CDR3 size: 16 residues. CDR3 sequence (DNA): TGCAGTGCTAGAGATCTTAGCGGGAGGGCGTGGGAGACCCAGTACTTC. Translated, it gives CSARDLSGRAWETQYF.

Only a few counts were recorded for this clonotype. The V and J genes are TRBV29-1 and TRBJ1-4; D gene ambiguous. The germline V gene encodes CDR1 SQVTM and CDR2 ANQGSEA. V shed 4 bases and J shed 4 bases, with 7 bases lying between them. The CDR3 length is 12 residues. The CDR3 region is CSVGIINEKLFF. The DNA of the CDR3 is TGCAGCGTTGGGATAATTAATGAAAAACTGTTTTTT. The full variable domain, completed using reference TRBV29-1 and TRBJ1-4, is SAVISQKPSRDICQRGTSLTIQCQVDSQVTMMFWYRQQPGQSLTLIATANQGSEATYESGFVIDKFPISRPNLTFSTLTVSNMSPEDSSIYLCSVGIINEKLFFGSGTQLSVL.

The gene calls are TRBV11-1 and TRBJ2-5; D may be TRBD1 or TRBD2 (6 bases each). CDR1 SGHAT and CDR2 FQDESV come from the germline V gene (reference sequence). The CDR3 loop spans 15 amino acids. The germline V and J ends were trimmed by 3 bases and 2 bases, with 13 bases remaining between them. The CDR3 loop reads CASSFLRGAQETQYF. The CDR3, as DNA: TGTGCCAGCAGCTTCTTAAGGGGGGCACAAGAGACCCAGTACTTC.

The table lists this clonotype with a few counts. The rearrangement uses TRBV5-1 and TRBJ2-5, with 8 bases that match TRBD2. The CDR3 covers 15 residues. CDR1 and CDR2 (germline): SGHRS, YFSETQ. Unmatched junction bases numbered 4, after V lost 1 base and J lost 2 bases. CDR3: CASSLLRGAQETQYF. The CDR3 region has the DNA TGCGCCAGCAGCTTGTTGCGGGGGGCTCAAGAGACCCAGTACTTC. Looking up the rest from reference TRBV5-1 and TRBJ2-5 gives the full variable domain: KAGVTQTPRYLIKTRGQQVTLSCSPISGHRSVSWYQQTPGQGLQFLFEYFSETQRNKGNFPGRFSGRQFSNSRSEMNVSTLELGDSALYLCASSLLRGAQETQYFGPGTRLLVL.

The sample holds a few counts of this clonotype. This sequence may be a read error, since a much larger clone differs from it by one base. The gene calls are TRBV20-1 and TRBJ2-3; 11 nucleotides line up with TRBD2. CDR3 length: 14 residues. The trim removed 2 bases at V and 6 bases at J, leaving 4 bases unmatched. The germline V gene encodes CDR1 DFQATT and CDR2 SNEGSKA (reference sequence). CDR3 amino acids: CSARKLAGVDTQYF. The CDR3 nucleotides read TGCAGTGCTAGAAAACTAGCGGGAGTCGATACGCAGTATTTT.

This clonotype was counted a few times. The chain has TRBV7-7 and TRBJ2-1; 11 bases map to TRBD2. This CDR3 is built from 16 residues. Germline V lookup: CDR1 SSHAT, CDR2 FNYEAQ (reference sequence). J was trimmed by 2 bases and V by 1 base; bases with no gene match: 1. CDR3 nucleotide sequence: TGTGCCAGCAGCTTAGAACTAGCGGGGGCCTACAATGAGCAGTTCTTC. Its protein product is CASSLELAGAYNEQFF. Complete variable domain (other parts from reference TRBV7-7 and TRBJ2-1): GAGVSQSPRYKVTKRGQDVTLRCDPISSHATLYWYQQALGQGPEFLTYFNYEAQPDKSGLPSDRFSAERPEGSISTLTIQRTEQRDSAMYRCASSLELAGAYNEQFFGPGTRLTVL.

The V gene is TRBV4-2, the J gene TRBJ2-1, with D possibly being TRBD2 (5 bases). This CDR3 contains 14 residues. In germline, CDR1 is LGHNA, CDR2 YNFKEQ. V gave up 0 bases and J gave up 9 bases, with 12 bases separating them. CDR3 region: CASSQETSGGEQFF. CDR3 DNA sequence: TGTGCCAGCAGCCAAGAGACCAGCGGCGGTGAGCAGTTCTTC.

This clonotype was seen at least ten times. This chain links TRBV10-3 with TRBJ2-7; D perhaps matches TRBD1 (6 bases). Germline V lookup: CDR1 ENHRY, CDR2 SYGVKD. V was trimmed by 6 bases and J by 1 base, leaving 22 bases between them. This CDR3 comprises 17 residues. The CDR3 protein is CAISAHPQGPSSYEQYF. As DNA, the CDR3 is TGTGCCATCAGCGCACACCCACAGGGACCTAGTTCCTACGAGCAGTACTTC.

This chain links TRBV5-1 with TRBJ1-1; TRBD1 is a possible D gene (5 bases). This CDR3 spans 14 amino acids. Deletions cut 0 bases from V and 8 bases from J, with 14 bases between. Germline V gene sequence: CDR1 SGHRS, CDR2 YFSETQ. The CDR3 loop reads CASSLAVQGGEAFF. CDR3 sequence (DNA): TGCGCCAGCAGCTTGGCTGTGCAGGGAGGAGAAGCTTTCTTT. The full variable domain, with the rest looked up from reference TRBV5-1 and TRBJ1-1, is KAGVTQTPRYLIKTRGQQVTLSCSPISGHRSVSWYQQTPGQGLQFLFEYFSETQRNKGNFPGRFSGRQFSNSRSEMNVSTLELGDSALYLCASSLAVQGGEAFFGQGTRLTVV.

In its sample, this clonotype was seen a few times. The rearrangement links TRBV2 to TRBJ2-6; D call uncertain. The CDR3 contains 15 residues. The germline V gene encodes CDR1 SNHLY and CDR2 FYNNEI. The V end was cut by 6 bases, the J end by 0 bases, with 9 bases between. The DNA for the CDR3 is TGTGCCAGCAGAAACCCCTTCTCTGGGGCCAACGTCCTGACTTTC. It specifies CASRNPFSGANVLTF.

CDR3 sequence reads: CASSSVQGGDEQYF. In DNA, the CDR3 is TGCGCCAGCAGCTCCGTTCAGGGAGGTGACGAGCAGTACTTC. This rearrangement joins TRBV5-1 to TRBJ2-5; a weak D match, TRBD2 (6 bases). Gene TRBJ2-7 matches the end of the DNA better, so the J call may be wrong. This CDR3 is 14 amino acids long. Germline V gene lookup returns CDR1 SGHRS and CDR2 YFSETQ.

This clonotype was observed a few times. The rearrangement joins TRBV6-4 to TRBJ1-4; 9 bases line up with TRBD1. Germline values: CDR1 MRHNA, CDR2 SNTAGT. V lost 4 bases and J lost 8; bases outside the gene matches: 8. CDR3 length equals 15 residues. The chain's CDR3 is CASSGDRGLGEKLFF. The CDR3, as DNA: TGTGCCAGCAGTGGCGACAGGGGGTTGGGGGAAAAACTGTTTTTT.

The chain combines TRBV7-9 with TRBJ2-5, with D hard to call. The germline CDR1 and CDR2 sequences are SEHNR and FQNEAQ (reference sequence). This CDR3 region has 14 residues. V was shortened by 5 bases and J by 3 bases, with 13 bases between the two germline ends. For the CDR3, the DNA is TGTGCCAGCAGCCCGGACCGGACGAAAGAGACCCAGTACTTC. Its protein is CASSPDRTKETQYF.

V is TRBV20-1 and J is TRBJ2-5; weak D call: TRBD1 (5 bases). The DNA end favors TRBJ2-7, so the J call may be wrong. From germline, CDR1 is DFQATT and CDR2 SNEGSKA (reference sequence). The CDR3 is 14 amino acids. For the CDR3, the DNA is TGCAGTGCTAGACCCAACCAGGGAAAGGCCGAGCAGTACTTC. This gives the protein CSARPNQGKAEQYF.